Below, one T cell receptor beta chain is given with its context. The data were obtained in a study of blood T cell repertoires in COVID-19. Germline V gene sequence: CDR1 SGHNT, CDR2 YYREEE (reference sequence). This CDR3 is 15 amino acids long. Trimming removed 2 bases from V and 4 bases from J, with 16 bases in between. In the study's own analysis: Reference gene primer amplification gave nucleated cell count estimates. Data came from immunoSEQ multiplex PCR; TCRdb stores just in-frame clones and leaves some out. D and trimming come from the DNA, and the V and J calls and clone size come from that table. The table lists roughly 380,000 clones, 87% of them singletons. Recovery among Cohort 3 donors was established by two negative PCRs, clearance, or symptom resolution.

The sample was PBMCs or T cells enriched from blood (not recorded which). This chain uses TRBV5-4 with TRBJ2-7; maybe TRBD2 (6 bases). The receptor comes from a woman in her twenties or thirties who had recovered from COVID-19. CDR3 amino acids: CASSFRRGDGYEQYF. CDR3 bases: TGTGCCAGCAGCTTCCGTCGCGGGGACGGGTACGAGCAGTACTTC.